These 31 T cell receptor beta chains were sequenced from one sample in a study of shared clonotypes between healthy human individuals. TCRdb keeps only in-frame clones here, not all; method: immunoSEQ multiplex PCR. The repertoire holds about 340,000 clones, 70% to 75% seen once, with roughly a tenth in the top ten. The sequenced sample consisted of memory CD4+ T cells sorted from blood. Documented subset: CD45RA-negative fraction. These receptors all come from a man younger than 40 in good health.

The genes are TRBV5-6 and TRBJ1-6; D ambiguous. Germline lookup yields CDR1 SGHDT and CDR2 YYEEEE. With 0 bases removed from V and 8 bases from J, the gap between germline ends came to 6 bases. The CDR3 totals 13 residues. The CDR3 bases are TGTGCCAGCAGCTTGGGCAGAGATTCACCCCTCCACTTT. This gives the protein CASSLGRDSPLHF. Variable domain in full (rest from reference TRBV5-6 and TRBJ1-6): DAGVTQSPTHLIKTRGQQVTLRCSPKSGHDTVSWYQQALGQGPQFIFQYYEEEERQRGNFPDRFSGHQFPNYSSELNVNALLLGDSALYLCASSLGRDSPLHFGNGTRLTVT.

The rearrangement links TRBV29-1 to TRBJ2-7; 9 bases agree with TRBD1. The CDR3 is made up of 12 amino acids. The germline V gene has CDR1 SQVTM and CDR2 ANQGSEA. Losses at the gene ends were 6 bases for V and 3 bases for J; bases not matched to a gene: 3. The CDR3, as DNA: TGCAGCGTAACAGGGGGCCTCTACGAGCAGTACTTC. Protein: CSVTGGLYEQYF.

CDR3 sequence: CASSSGPNYGYTF. CDR3 nucleotide sequence: TGTGCCAGCAGTTCCGGCCCGAACTATGGCTACACCTTC. The chain carries TRBV2 and TRBJ1-2; D unclear. Germline-derived CDR1 and CDR2 are SNHLY and FYNNEI. V was pared by 5 bases and J by 2 bases, with 9 bases between. CDR3 length: 13 amino acids.

The chain recombines TRBV11-2 with TRBJ2-7, with 8 bases identical to TRBD1. Germline trimming cut 5 bases from V and 3 bases from J; bases unmatched to any gene: 6. The CDR3 is 14 residues long. Germline assignment: CDR1 SGHAT and CDR2 FQNNGV. The CDR3 is CASSRGQGLYEQYF. For the CDR3, the DNA is TGTGCCAGCAGCCGTGGACAGGGCCTCTACGAGCAGTACTTC.

The CDR3 nucleotides are TGTGCCAGCAAACAGGACCCGAACACCGGGGAGCTGTTTTTT. Amino acids: CASKQDPNTGELFF. The chain uses TRBV6-4 and TRBJ2-2; a weak D match, TRBD1 (5 bases). V was trimmed by 7 bases and J by 0 bases, leaving 9 bases between them. The CDR3 has 14 residues. Germline lookup yields CDR1 MRHNA and CDR2 SNTAGT.

V is TRBV18 and J is TRBJ2-1, with D perhaps given as TRBD1 or TRBD2 (5 bases each). V was trimmed by 1 base and J by 7 bases, leaving 14 bases between them. The CDR3 consists of 15 residues. Germline assignment: CDR1 KGHSH and CDR2 LQKENI. CDR3 protein: CASSPLRGVGNEQFF. DNA of the CDR3: TGTGCCAGCTCACCACTGAGAGGGGTGGGGAATGAGCAGTTCTTC.

This clone was recorded at least ten times. The rearrangement uses TRBV18 and TRBJ1-2, with 10 nucleotides matching TRBD1. Germline values: CDR1 KGHSH, CDR2 LQKENI. This CDR3 spans 14 amino acids. Germline trimming cut 3 bases from V and 4 bases from J; bases unmatched to any gene: 2. The CDR3 region has the DNA TGTGCCAGCTCACCCGGGACAGGGGCCTATGGCTACACCTTC. Translated, it gives CASSPGTGAYGYTF.

This chain links TRBV9 with TRBJ2-1; possible D gene TRBD1, 6 bases. The V gene's germline CDR1 is SGDLS and CDR2 YYNGEE. V shed 6 bases and J shed 3 bases, with 13 bases lying between them. This CDR3 is 14 amino acids long. The CDR3 DNA reads as TGTGCCAGCAACCCTCAGGGGAACTACAATGAGCAGTTCTTC. Translated, it gives CASNPQGNYNEQFF.

The genes are TRBV5-1 and TRBJ2-7, with 11 nucleotides matching TRBD1. Trimming took 3 bases from V and 3 from J; bases not matched to a gene: 8. Germline V gives CDR1 SGHRS, CDR2 YFSETQ. The CDR3 is made up of 16 amino acids. This chain's CDR3 is CASSSNPGTGGYEQYF. Here the CDR3 DNA reads TGCGCCAGCAGCTCAAACCCCGGGACAGGGGGCTACGAGCAGTACTTC.

The rearrangement links TRBV6-1 to TRBJ2-5; TRBD2 agrees at 8 bases. The CDR3 loop spans 13 amino acids. Germline CDR1 is MNHNS and CDR2 is SASEGT. With 5 bases clipped from V and 8 bases from J, the junction kept 7 bases outside the gene matches. This CDR3 reads CASSLSGGPTQYF. The DNA for the CDR3 is TGTGCCAGCAGTCTTTCGGGAGGGCCAACCCAGTACTTC.

The gene calls are TRBV29-1 and TRBJ1-4; D ambiguous. The CDR3 extends over 15 amino acids. The V end lost 7 bases, the J end lost 0 bases, and 15 bases lay between the germline ends. Germline CDR1 and CDR2: SQVTM and ANQGSEA. CDR3 loop: CSARASGSTNEKLFF. DNA of the CDR3: TGCAGCGCCCGGGCCAGCGGTTCAACTAATGAAAAACTGTTTTTT.

The chain uses TRBV5-8 and TRBJ2-7; the D call may be TRBD1 or TRBD2 (5 bases each). Germline CDR1 reads SGHTS; CDR2 reads YDEGEE. V lost 4 bases and J lost 2, with 10 bases in between. The CDR3 consists of 13 residues. CDR3 DNA sequence: TGTGCCAGCAGCCGGGGACGCACCTACGAGCAGTACTTC. Amino acid sequence: CASSRGRTYEQYF.

This clone was picked up many times. CDR3 residues: CVLSQGGTDTQYF. CDR3 sequence (DNA): TGTGTTTTGTCACAGGGGGGCACAGATACGCAGTATTTT. This chain links TRBV30 with TRBJ2-3, with 8 bases that match TRBD1. CDR1 is GTSNPN, CDR2 SVGIG, per germline (reference sequence). This CDR3 region has 13 residues.

The chain employs TRBV5-4 and TRBJ2-5, with 9 nucleotides matching TRBD1. Germline V lookup: CDR1 SGHNT, CDR2 YYREEE (reference sequence). V lost 1 base and J lost 5; bases outside the gene matches: 9. The CDR3 has 16 amino acids. CDR3 nucleotides: TGTGCCAGCAGCTTGTCGGGACAGGGTGTTTTTGAGACCCAGTACTTC. It yields the protein CASSLSGQGVFETQYF.

The V gene is TRBV2, the J gene TRBJ2-1; 8 bases map to TRBD1. The CDR3 consists of 13 residues. Trimming cost V 2 bases and J 7 bases; bases outside gene matches: 1. Germline V gene data show CDR1 as SNHLY and CDR2 as FYNNEI. In DNA, the CDR3 is TGTGCCAGCAGTGAAAACAGGGGGAATGAGCAGTTCTTC. Its translation is CASSENRGNEQFF. Using reference TRBV2 and TRBJ2-1 for the parts outside the CDR3, the full variable domain is EPEVTQTPSHQVTQMGQEVILRCVPISNHLYFYWYRQILGQKVEFLVSFYNNEISEKSEIFDDQFSVERPDGSNFTLKIRSTKLEDSAMYFCASSENRGNEQFFGPGTRLTVL.

This clone was counted a few times. The chain employs TRBV10-3 and TRBJ2-1; TRBD1 might be the D (5 bases). Trimming removed 0 bases at V and 9 bases at J, with 12 bases between. The CDR3 loop spans 14 amino acids. The germline CDR1 and CDR2 sequences are ENHRY and SYGVKD. CDR3 amino acids: CAISESGDSSEQFF. For the CDR3, the DNA is TGTGCCATCAGTGAGTCCGGCGACAGTAGTGAGCAGTTCTTC.

The gene calls are TRBV5-1 and TRBJ2-7; perhaps TRBD2 as D (6 bases). Germline CDR1 and CDR2: SGHRS and YFSETQ. V lost 0 bases and J lost 2, with 27 bases in between. The CDR3 runs to 20 residues. In DNA form, the CDR3 reads TGCGCCAGCAGCTTGGGCCCCTCCAGGGTATATGACGGGAGCCCCTACGAGCAGTACTTC. Translation: CASSLGPSRVYDGSPYEQYF.

The V call is TRBV9, the J call TRBJ2-5, with 11 bases that match TRBD2. With V trimmed by 3 bases and J by 4 bases, 8 bases remained unmatched. The germline V gene has CDR1 SGDLS and CDR2 YYNGEE. The CDR3 runs 16 residues. The chain's CDR3 is CASSALAGGRVETQYF. The CDR3 nucleotides read TGTGCCAGCAGCGCCTTAGCGGGAGGGAGGGTAGAGACCCAGTACTTC.

The chain is built from TRBV30 and TRBJ1-2, with D unclear. Between the trimmed V and J ends, which lost 2 bases and 8 bases, there was a span of 12 bases. The CDR3 length is 12 residues. Germline CDR1 reads GTSNPN; CDR2 reads SVGIG (reference sequence). The DNA for the CDR3 is TGTGCCTGGAGTCTCCGGGTGGGGGGCTACACCTTC. It specifies CAWSLRVGGYTF.

This clone was detected once. The chain is built from TRBV2 and TRBJ2-1; the D gene is possibly TRBD2 (6 bases). Trimming removed 8 bases from V and 2 bases from J, with 16 bases in between. This CDR3 has 15 residues. Germline CDR1 and CDR2: SNHLY and FYNNEI. The CDR3 reads CASATPGLTYNEQFF. DNA for the CDR3: TGTGCCAGCGCAACCCCGGGACTCACCTACAATGAGCAGTTCTTC.

This chain uses TRBV29-1 with TRBJ2-5; D might be TRBD2 (6 bases). The CDR3 is made up of 12 amino acids. Germline lookup yields CDR1 SQVTM and CDR2 ANQGSEA. V was clipped by 6 bases and J by 9 bases, with 17 bases between them. The CDR3 region has the DNA TGCAGCGTCGAGAGTGGAGGCGGGGCCCAGTACTTC. It specifies CSVESGGGAQYF.

The V gene is TRBV6-6, the J gene TRBJ2-7; D is possibly TRBD1 or TRBD2 (5 bases each). This CDR3 has 15 residues. Germline CDR1 and CDR2: MNHNY and SVGAGI (reference sequence). The V gene lost 3 bases and the J gene lost 3 bases, with 15 bases spanning the gap. The DNA for the CDR3 is TGTGCCAGCAGTTATGGGGGTCCAGGGCTCTACGAGCAGTACTTC. Residues: CASSYGGPGLYEQYF.

The gene calls are TRBV27 and TRBJ2-1; 10 nucleotides align to TRBD2. V shed 5 bases, J shed 3 bases, and the junction held 7 bases outside the gene matches. The CDR3 consists of 16 residues. Per germline, CDR1 MNHEY and CDR2 SMNVEV (reference sequence). In DNA form, the CDR3 reads TGTGCCAGCAGTACACTGACTAGCGGGTACTACAATGAGCAGTTCTTC. This codes for CASSTLTSGYYNEQFF.

This clone was seen a single time. V usage is TRBV5-1 and J usage is TRBJ1-2; 8 bases align to TRBD1. The CDR3 is made up of 16 amino acids. The ends lost 2 bases at V and 9 bases at J; junction bases unmatched: 15. The germline gives CDR1 SGHRS, CDR2 YFSETQ. CDR3 loop: CASSFFHPGTGISYTF. The CDR3 coding sequence is TGCGCCAGCAGCTTCTTTCACCCCGGGACAGGTATAAGCTACACCTTC.

The rearrangement uses TRBV5-1 and TRBJ2-7, with 11 bases matching TRBD2. After removal of 3 bases from V and 0 bases from J, the junction contained 5 bases not matched to a gene. From germline, CDR1 is SGHRS and CDR2 YFSETQ. CDR3 length: 16 amino acids. In DNA form, the CDR3 reads TGCGCCAGCAGCTCTGGACTAGCGGGTCCCTCCTACGAGCAGTACTTC. As protein: CASSSGLAGPSYEQYF.

In this sample, this clone turned up once. The chain recombines TRBV18 with TRBJ2-7; 9 positions agree with TRBD1. The CDR3 has 14 residues. Germline values: CDR1 KGHSH, CDR2 LQKENI. With V trimmed by 4 bases and J by 2 bases, 3 bases remained unmatched. The CDR3 sequence is CASSLGTGTYEQYF. The CDR3 nucleotides read TGTGCCAGCTCACTCGGGACAGGGACCTACGAGCAGTACTTC.

The chain employs TRBV2 and TRBJ1-4, with TRBD1 matching 10 bases. V was clipped by 10 bases and J by 8 bases; unmatched bases: 10. Germline CDR1 SNHLY, CDR2 FYNNEI. The CDR3 is 14 amino acids. The CDR3 region is CATRTGTGEEKLFF. The CDR3 bases are TGTGCCACCCGAACCGGGACAGGGGAGGAAAAACTGTTTTTT.

V and J are TRBV5-1 and TRBJ1-2; possibly TRBD1 for D (5 bases). The CDR3 sequence is 13 residues long. Per germline, CDR1 SGHRS and CDR2 YFSETQ. The V and J ends lost 4 bases and 3 bases respectively, with 10 bases between them. The CDR3 region is CASSRDGDYGYTF. The DNA of the CDR3 is TGCGCCAGCAGCCGGGACGGCGACTATGGCTACACCTTC.

The CDR3 here is CASSQTPPYEQYF. CDR3 DNA sequence: TGTGCCAGCAGTCAGACACCCCCCTACGAGCAGTACTTC. This chain links TRBV28 with TRBJ2-7, with no clear D. This CDR3 region has 13 residues. Between the trimmed V and J ends, which lost 5 bases and 2 bases, there was a span of 10 bases. Germline V gene sequence: CDR1 MDHEN, CDR2 SYDVKM.

This clone was seen just once. V and J are TRBV6-1 and TRBJ1-2, with 8 bases that match TRBD1. The CDR3 length is 14 residues. Germline lookup yields CDR1 MNHNS and CDR2 SASEGT. V dropped 4 bases and J dropped 4; count of bases not matched to a gene: 5. The CDR3 is CASSAGQGVYGYTF. CDR3 bases: TGTGCCAGCAGTGCTGGACAGGGAGTCTATGGCTACACCTTC.

The rearrangement joins TRBV21-1 to TRBJ2-6; no check of the table's D call, TRBD1, against the DNA was made. TRBV21-1 is a documented pseudogene. The length of the CDR3 is 17 residues. The CDR3: CASSDNVQQSRANVLTF. For the CDR3, the DNA is TGTGCCAGCAGTGACAACGTACAACAAAGTCGGGCCAACGTCCTGACTTTC.